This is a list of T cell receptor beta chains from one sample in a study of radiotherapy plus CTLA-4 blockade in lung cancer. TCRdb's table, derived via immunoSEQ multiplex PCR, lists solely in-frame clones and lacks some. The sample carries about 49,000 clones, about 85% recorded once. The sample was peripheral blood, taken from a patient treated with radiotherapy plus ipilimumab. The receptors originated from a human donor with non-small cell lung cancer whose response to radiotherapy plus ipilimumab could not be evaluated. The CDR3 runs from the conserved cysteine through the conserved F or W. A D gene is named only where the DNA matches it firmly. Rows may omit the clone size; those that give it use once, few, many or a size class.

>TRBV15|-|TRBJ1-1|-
TGTGCCACCAGCAGAGATCTCACCGGGGCGGGAATGAACACTGAAGCTTTCTTT
CATSRDLTGAGMNTEAFF
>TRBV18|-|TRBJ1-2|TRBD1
TGTGCCAGCTCACCCCGGGACAGGGATAGCTATGGCTACACCTTC
CASSPRDRDSYGYTF
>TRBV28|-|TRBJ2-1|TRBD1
TGTGCCAGCTCCGAAACAGGGGAGCCCAATGAGCAGTTCTTC
CASSETGEPNEQFF
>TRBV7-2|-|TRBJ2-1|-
TGTGCCAGCAGCTTAAGTGGGGGGATTGAGCAGTTCTTC
CASSLSGGIEQFF
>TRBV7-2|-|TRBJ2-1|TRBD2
TGTGCCAGCAGCGGATGGGGGGGGAGCTCCTACAATGAGCAGTTCTTC
CASSGWGGSSYNEQFF
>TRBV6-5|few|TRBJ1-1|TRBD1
TGTGCCAGCAGTTACGGACAGGGGTTTAGGACTGAAGCTTTCTTT
CASSYGQGFRTEAFF
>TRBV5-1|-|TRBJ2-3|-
TGCGCCAGCAGCTCCACTAGCCATGGGTCAGATACGCAGTATTTT
CASSSTSHGSDTQYF
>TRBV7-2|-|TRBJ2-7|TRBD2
TGTGCCAGCAGCTCCGCCGGGACTAGCGGGGCCGCTTTCGGGCAGTACTTC
CASSSAGTSGAAFGQYF
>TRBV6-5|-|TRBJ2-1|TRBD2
TGTGCCAGCAGTTCCCCCGGGACTAGGTACAATGAGCAGTTCTTC
CASSSPGTRYNEQFF
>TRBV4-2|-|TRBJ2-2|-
TGTGCCAGCAGCGAAACCCTAGCGAACACCGGGGAGCTGTTTTTT
CASSETLANTGELFF
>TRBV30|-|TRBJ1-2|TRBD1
TGTGCCTGGAGTAGAGACAGGGGGCAGGTTGGCTACACCTTC
CAWSRDRGQVGYTF
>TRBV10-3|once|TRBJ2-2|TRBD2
TGTGCCATCAGTCTCGTTAGCGGGGGGACCGGGGAGCTGTTTTTT
CAISLVSGGTGELFF
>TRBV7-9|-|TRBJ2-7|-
TGTGCCAGCAGCTTGAAAGATAGCTCCTACGAGCAGTACTTC
CASSLKDSSYEQYF
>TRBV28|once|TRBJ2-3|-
TGTGCCAGCAGTCCCCCCGTGGGGCTGGATACGCAGTATTTT
CASSPPVGLDTQYF
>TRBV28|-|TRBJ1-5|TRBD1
TGTGCCAGCAGTTTTAGCACAGGGGGCGAGGGCAATCAGCCCCAGCATTTT
CASSFSTGGEGNQPQHF
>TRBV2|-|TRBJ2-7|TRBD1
TGTGCCAGCAGGGCCGACAGGGAGAACGAGCAGTACTTC
CASRADRENEQYF
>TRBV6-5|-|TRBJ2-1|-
TGTGCCAGCAGTTATGAATCCGGCAGGTTAAACAATGAGCAGTTCTTC
CASSYESGRLNNEQFF
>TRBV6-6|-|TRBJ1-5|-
TGTGCCAGCAGTTACTCCGGGGTACGTCAGCCCCAGCATTTT
CASSYSGVRQPQHF
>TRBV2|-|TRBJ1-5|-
TGTGCCAGCAGTGAAATGGCCGCGGGTGGCAATCAGCCCCAGCATTTT
CASSEMAAGGNQPQHF
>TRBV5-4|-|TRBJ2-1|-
TGTGCCAGCAGCTTTGGGCAGGGGACCTACAATGAGCAGTTCTTC
CASSFGQGTYNEQFF
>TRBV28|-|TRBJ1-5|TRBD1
TGTGCCAGCAGGTCGGGACAGGGCTATTCCAATCAGCCCCAGCATTTT
CASRSGQGYSNQPQHF
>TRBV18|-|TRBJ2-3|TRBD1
TGTGCCAGTCTGGACAGGGTCACAGATACGCAGTATTTT
CASLDRVTDTQYF
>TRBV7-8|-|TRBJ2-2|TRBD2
TGTGCCAGCAGCTTAGACGGGGATAGCGGGAGGGAGGGCGCGAACACCGGGGAGCTGTTTTTT
CASSLDGDSGREGANTGELFF
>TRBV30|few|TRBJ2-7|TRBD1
TGTGCCTGGAATCCCGGGACAGCCTACGAGCAGTACTTC
CAWNPGTAYEQYF
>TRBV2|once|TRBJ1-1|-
TGTGCCAGCAGGATGAATGGGCAGCTGAACACTGAAGCTTTCTTT
CASRMNGQLNTEAFF
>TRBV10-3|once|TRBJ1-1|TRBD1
TGTGCCATCAGTGAGTCGCGGACAGGGTGGACTGAAGCTTTCTTT
CAISESRTGWTEAFF
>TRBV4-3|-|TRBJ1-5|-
TGCGCCAGCAGCCAAGTTCATGAGGTTAGCAATCAGCCCCAGCATTTT
CASSQVHEVSNQPQHF
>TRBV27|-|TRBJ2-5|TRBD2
TGTGCCAGCAGTTTAACGTGGGGGGGAGAGACCCAGTACTTC
CASSLTWGGETQYF
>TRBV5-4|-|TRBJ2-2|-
TGTGCCAGCAGCGGACTAACGCCCACGAACACCGGGGAGCTGTTTTTT
CASSGLTPTNTGELFF